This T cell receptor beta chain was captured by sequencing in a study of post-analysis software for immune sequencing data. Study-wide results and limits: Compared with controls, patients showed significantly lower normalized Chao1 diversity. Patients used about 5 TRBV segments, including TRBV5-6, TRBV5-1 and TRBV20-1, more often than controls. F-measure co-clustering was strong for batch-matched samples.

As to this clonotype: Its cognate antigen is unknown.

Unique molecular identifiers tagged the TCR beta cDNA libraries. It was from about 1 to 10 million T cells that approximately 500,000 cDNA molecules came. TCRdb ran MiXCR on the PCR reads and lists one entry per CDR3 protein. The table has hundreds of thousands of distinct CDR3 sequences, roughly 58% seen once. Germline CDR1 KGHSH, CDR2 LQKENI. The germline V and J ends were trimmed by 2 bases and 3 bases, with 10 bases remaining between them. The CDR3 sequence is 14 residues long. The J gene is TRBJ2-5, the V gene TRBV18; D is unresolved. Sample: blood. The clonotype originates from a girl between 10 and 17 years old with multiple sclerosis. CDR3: CASSPWILKETQYF. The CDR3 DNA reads TGTGCCAGCTCACCATGGATTCTGAAAGAGACCCAGTACTTC. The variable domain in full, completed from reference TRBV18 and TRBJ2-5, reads NAGVMQNPRHLVRRRGQEARLRCSPMKGHSHVYWYRQLPEEGLKFMVYLQKENIIDESGMPKERFSAEFPKEGPSILRIQQVVRGDSAAYFCASSPWILKETQYFGPGTRLLVL.